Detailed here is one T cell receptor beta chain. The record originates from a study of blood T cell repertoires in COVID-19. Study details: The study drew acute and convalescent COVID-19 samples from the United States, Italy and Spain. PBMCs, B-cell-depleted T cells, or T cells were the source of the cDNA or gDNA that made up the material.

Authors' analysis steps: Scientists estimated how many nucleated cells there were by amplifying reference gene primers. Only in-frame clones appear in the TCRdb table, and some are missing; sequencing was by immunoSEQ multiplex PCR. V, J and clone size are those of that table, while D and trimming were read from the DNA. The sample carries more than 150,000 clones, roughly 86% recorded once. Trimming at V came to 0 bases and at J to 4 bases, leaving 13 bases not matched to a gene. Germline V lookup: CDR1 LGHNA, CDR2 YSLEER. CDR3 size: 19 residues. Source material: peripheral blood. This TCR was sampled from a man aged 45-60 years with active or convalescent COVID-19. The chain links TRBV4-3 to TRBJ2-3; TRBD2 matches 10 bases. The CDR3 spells CASSQDWPSGRGLPDTQYF. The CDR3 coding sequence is TGCGCCAGCAGCCAAGATTGGCCTAGCGGGAGAGGTCTTCCAGATACGCAGTATTTT.